This T cell receptor (beta chain) was sequenced for a study of blood T cells in healthy people across ages. A second PCR of about 6 to 12 cycles used a sample-barcoded 5' primer and a J-beta primer mix. Using its own MiXCR run on the 5' RACE reads, TCRdb lists one record per CDR3 protein. This table holds fewer than 2,000,000 distinct CDR3 sequences, more than 35% found once. The sequencing input was blood. The receptor was derived from a human donor in good health.

The chain's CDR3 is CASSPLILGPQHF. The DNA of the CDR3 is TGTGCCAGCTCACCACTCATCTTAGGACCCCAGCATTTT. The rearrangement links TRBV18 to TRBJ1-5; D call uncertain. Germline CDR1 KGHSH, CDR2 LQKENI. The CDR3 consists of 13 residues. Deletions cut 1 base from V and 10 bases from J, with 11 bases between.